The clone carrying this TCR beta chain came up a few times. Its target is unknown. Time point reported: newly diagnosed GD, antithyroid drugs for less than 3 months. TCR sequences were obtained from RNA taken from PBMCs. The record originates from a study of regulatory T cells in long-lasting Graves disease. The TCR beta library used iRepertoire HTBI primers with Arm-PCR amplification of CDR3. In TCRdb, the multiplex PCR reads were re-called with MiXCR into one record per CDR3 protein. The sample lists approximately 310,000 distinct CDR3 sequences, 15% to 20% occurring once. The CDR3 totals 14 residues. The V end lost 6 bases, the J end lost 1 base, and 11 bases lay between the germline ends. Per germline, CDR1 MNHNS and CDR2 SASEGT. Findings and limits, study-wide: Persistent patients shared thousands of public clonotypes among themselves. Newly diagnosed patients shared fewer, at around 970. It was in persistent disease that TRBV28, TRBJ1-2 and TRBJ2-5 were favored. Accuracy could have been hurt by small sample size.

This specimen consisted of peripheral blood mononuclear cells (PBMCs), obtained at new diagnosis, from a patient treated with antithyroid drugs. This TCR derives from a female donor with Graves disease. This sequence joins TRBV6-1 and TRBJ2-3; possibly TRBD1 or TRBD2 for D (5 bases each). The CDR3 region has the DNA TGTGCCAGCAGGGACTTGGGGGGCACAGATACGCAGTATTTT. Residues: CASRDLGGTDTQYF.